This TCR beta chain was sequenced for a study of OX40 agonist ivuxolimab in advanced cancers. With 4 bases removed from V and 5 bases from J, the gap between germline ends came to 12 bases. Germline loops: CDR1 SGHRS, CDR2 YFSETQ. CDR3 length equals 14 residues. Here immunoSEQ multiplex PCR was the method, and the copy in TCRdb shows in-frame clones only, minus some. The table has about 76,000 clones, 65% to 90% seen once. The sequence was collected from an adult with an advanced solid tumor such as melanoma, head and neck, liver or kidney cancer. This sequence joins TRBV5-1 and TRBJ1-4; D remains unclear. The input for sequencing was CD4+ or CD8+ T cells sorted from blood, taken in a trial of the OX40 agonist ivuxolimab. The CDR3, as DNA: TGCGCCAGCAGCGAGTTGGGAGACAATGAAAAACTGTTTTTT. It encodes CASSELGDNEKLFF.